A selection of T cell receptor beta chains follows, all from one sample in a study of blood T cell repertoires in COVID-19. Clones were sequenced by immunoSEQ multiplex PCR, and TCRdb holds only the in-frame ones, with some missing. The sample lists a few hundred thousand clones; 75% to 90% were seen once. The sequenced sample consisted of PBMCs or T cells enriched from blood (not recorded which). All receptors come from a woman aged 45-59 years who had recovered from COVID-19. The CDR3 runs from the conserved cysteine through the conserved F or W. The D gene is left open where the match is weak. A clone size is listed for some rows: how often the clone was seen (once, few, many), or a class if it is expanded.

>few|-|TRBV20-1|11|TRBJ1-2
TGCAGTGCTAGACCCCCCGGGAGCTACACCTTC
CSARPPGSYTF
>-|-|TRBV7-2|13|TRBJ1-2
TGTGCCACTGAACAGGGAAATGACTATGGCTACACCTTC
CATEQGNDYGYTF
>-|-|TRBV19|13|TRBJ1-1
TGTGCCAGTAGTACAGGGCTGAACACTGAAGCTTTCTTT
CASSTGLNTEAFF
>-|TRBD1|TRBV6-5|14|TRBJ1-2
TGTGCCAGCAGCAGGGACAGGGGGCTTGAAGGCTACACCTTC
CASSRDRGLEGYTF
>-|-|TRBV4-3|16|TRBJ1-4
TGCGCCAGCAGCCAAGATCTGGCAGGGGTGGTTGAAAAACTGTTTTTT
CASSQDLAGVVEKLFF
>few|-|TRBV29-1|12|TRBJ1-2
TGCAGCGTTGGGACAGCTAACTATGGCTACACCTTC
CSVGTANYGYTF
>-|TRBD1|TRBV6-2/TRBV6-3|14|TRBJ2-7
TGTGCCAGCAGCCCCGGGACAGCCGTCTACGAGCAGTACTTC
CASSPGTAVYEQYF
>once|-|TRBV2|14|TRBJ2-7
TGTGCCAGCAGTCTTAGTGGGGCCTTCTACGAGCAGTACTTC
CASSLSGAFYEQYF
>-|-|TRBV11-3|15|TRBJ2-2
TGTGCCAGCAGCTTGGGGGGGCCCTACACCGGGGAGCTGTTTTTT
CASSLGGPYTGELFF
>-|-|TRBV5-1|13|TRBJ1-1
TGCGCCAGCAGCTCCCAGGGGTTCACTGAAGCTTTCTTT
CASSSQGFTEAFF
>-|TRBD1|TRBV9|16|TRBJ1-2
TGTGCCAGCAGCGTAGTAAGGGGGCGGTTCTGCGGCGGCTACACCTTC
CASSVVRGRFCGGYTF
>-|-|TRBV4-2|14|TRBJ1-2
TGTGCCAGCAGCCAAGGCTCAGCTAACTATGGCTACACCTTC
CASSQGSANYGYTF
>-|-|TRBV6-5|14|TRBJ1-2
TGTGCCAGCCTGCCGGCACAGGGTACTGCTGGCTACACCTTC
CASLPAQGTAGYTF
>-|-|TRBV7-2|15|TRBJ1-2
TGTGCCAGCAGCTTAGTGGCCAGGGATTACAGTGGCTACACCTTC
CASSLVARDYSGYTF
>once|-|TRBV4-2|13|TRBJ1-5
TGTGCCAGCAGCCCGGCGGGGAACCAGCCCCAGCATTTT
CASSPAGNQPQHF
>-|TRBD1|TRBV7-2|15|TRBJ2-3
TGTGCCAGCAGTCCCGACAGGGGGGAAATAGATACGCAGTATTTT
CASSPDRGEIDTQYF
>-|TRBD1|TRBV6-2/TRBV6-3|14|TRBJ1-2
TGTGCCAGCAGTTACCGACAGGGGGCAATTGGCTACACCTTC
CASSYRQGAIGYTF
>-|TRBD1|TRBV19|18|TRBJ2-1
TGTGCCAGTAGTATAGATTCGGCGACAGGGGGCTTTTATTATGAGCAGTTCTTC
CASSIDSATGGFYYEQFF
>few|-|TRBV4-1|18|TRBJ1-2
TGCGCCAGCAGCCCAGGTGTGGTACAGGGAAGCTCCACAAATGGCTACACCTTC
CASSPGVVQGSSTNGYTF
>once|TRBD1|TRBV9|14|TRBJ1-1
TGTGCCAGCAGCTTCGCGGACAGGGCGGCTGAAGCTTTCTTT
CASSFADRAAEAFF
>once|-|TRBV27|12|TRBJ1-2
TGTGCCACCGCGTCATTCAGGCGCGGCTACACCTTC
CATASFRRGYTF
>-|TRBD1|TRBV5-1|15|TRBJ1-1
TGCGCCAGCAGCTTGGACGGACAGGGAGGGACTGAAGCTTTCTTT
CASSLDGQGGTEAFF
>-|-|TRBV2|16|TRBJ1-3
TGTGCCAGCAGTGAAGGATGGGGGGTGGGCGGAAACACCATATATTTT
CASSEGWGVGGNTIYF
>-|-|TRBV19|16|TRBJ1-2
TGTGCCAGTAGCCAACAAACAGGGATCATTAACTATGGCTACACCTTC
CASSQQTGIINYGYTF
>once|TRBD1|TRBV19|11|TRBJ1-1
TGTGCCAGTAGCGGGACAGCTGGAGCTTTCTTT
CASSGTAGAFF
>-|TRBD1|TRBV5-8|17|TRBJ2-7
TGTGCCAGCATCCACCCGATCGACCGGGACAGCTTGACGGAGCAGTACTTC
CASIHPIDRDSLTEQYF
>-|TRBD1|TRBV5-1|15|TRBJ1-4
TGCGCCAGCAGCTCAGGGACAGCTACTAATGAAAAACTGTTTTTT
CASSSGTATNEKLFF
>-|TRBD2|TRBV6-2/TRBV6-3|18|TRBJ2-1
TGTGCCAGCAGCCGCGGACTAGCGGGAGTCGAAGTTTTCGATGAGCAGTTCTTC
CASSRGLAGVEVFDEQFF
>-|-|TRBV20-1|14|TRBJ2-5
TGCAGTGCTAGTTTAGGGGCTGACCAAGAGACCCAGTACTTC
CSASLGADQETQYF
>-|-|TRBV11-2|15|TRBJ1-3
TGTGCCAGCAGCTTAGACAGGGTGCCTGGAAACACCATATATTTT
CASSLDRVPGNTIYF
>-|-|TRBV6-6|13|TRBJ2-7
TGTGCCAGCAGCCCCAACGGGGCCTACGAGCAGTACTTC
CASSPNGAYEQYF
>-|-|TRBV12-3/TRBV12-4|13|TRBJ1-6
TGTGCCAGCAGTCCTGCGGGGTTTTCACCCCTCCACTTT
CASSPAGFSPLHF
>few|TRBD2|TRBV19|12|TRBJ2-7
TGTGCCCGCGCCGAGCGGGAGTACGAGCAGTACTTC
CARAEREYEQYF
>-|-|TRBV7-2|13|TRBJ1-1
TGTGCCAGCAGCTTAGGTCAGGGCACTGAAGCTTTCTTT
CASSLGQGTEAFF
>-|-|TRBV4-1|13|TRBJ1-1
TGCGCCAGCAGCCAAGACCCCCGACAGCCAGCTTTCTTT
CASSQDPRQPAFF
>once|-|TRBV5-1|15|TRBJ1-4
TGCGCCAGCAGCTTAAGGAGGGGAACTAATGAAAAACTGTTTTTT
CASSLRRGTNEKLFF
>-|TRBD2|TRBV11-2|12|TRBJ2-1
TGTGCCAGCAGCTTGGGAGGGGATGAGCAGTTCTTC
CASSLGGDEQFF
>-|-|TRBV2|14|TRBJ2-7
TGTGCCAGCAGGGGGGCGGGTATCCCCTACGAGCAGTACTTC
CASRGAGIPYEQYF
>-|-|TRBV10-3|16|TRBJ2-3
TGTGCCATCAGTGAGGGGGCACACCAAGACACAGATACGCAGTATTTT
CAISEGAHQDTDTQYF
>-|-|TRBV6-2/TRBV6-3|18|TRBJ1-5
TGTGCCAGCAGTTATTCCCACCACAGCACTAGCTTCAATCAGCCCCAGCATTTT
CASSYSHHSTSFNQPQHF
>-|TRBD1|TRBV3-1/TRBV3-2|17|TRBJ1-1
TGTGCCAGCAGCCATCCGGGACAGGGGGGATTGAACACTGAAGCTTTCTTT
CASSHPGQGGLNTEAFF
>once|TRBD1|TRBV25-1|13|TRBJ1-1
TGTGCCAGCAGAAGGACAGGGGGCACTGAAGCTTTCTTT
CASRRTGGTEAFF
>-|-|TRBV2|13|TRBJ1-4
TGTGCCAGCAGTGAGCCACTGGTTGAAAAACTGTTTTTT
CASSEPLVEKLFF
>-|-|TRBV10-3|13|TRBJ1-1
TGTGCCGGGATGCGGGATGGGTACACTGAAGCTTTCTTT
CAGMRDGYTEAFF
>-|TRBD2|TRBV19|15|TRBJ2-2
TGTGCCAGTAACGTCCTAGCGGGCGTCACCGGGGAGCTGTTTTTT
CASNVLAGVTGELFF
>-|-|TRBV5-4|17|TRBJ2-3
TGTGCCAGCAGCCTGACCCTACTAGCAGGGAGCACAGATACGCAGTATTTT
CASSLTLLAGSTDTQYF